Below are 12 T cell receptor beta chains sequenced from a single sample in a study of cytomegalovirus exposure and HLA in healthy donors. Sequencing used immunoSEQ multiplex PCR; TCRdb keeps in-frame clones, though not all of them. The profile shows 120,000 or so clones, approximately 89% of them singletons. The sequencing sample was made of PBMCs. Receptors were obtained from a woman aged 18 to 35 in good health and CMV-seronegative.

The rearrangement links TRBV6-5 to TRBJ2-7; maybe TRBD1 (5 bases). The germline CDR1 and CDR2 sequences are MNHEY and SVGAGI. CDR3 length: 12 residues. Trimming stripped 10 bases from V and 0 bases from J, with 10 bases between. For the CDR3, the DNA is TGTGCCACGTCCAGGGTCTCCTACGAGCAGTACTTC. It translates to CATSRVSYEQYF.

The rearrangement uses TRBV4-3 and TRBJ1-1, with TRBD1 identical over 9 bases. V was pared by 7 bases and J by 3 bases, with 12 bases of the junction left unmatched. This CDR3 has 16 amino acids. CDR1 LGHNA and CDR2 YSLEER come from the germline V gene. CDR3: CASNPVWDREDTEAFF. In DNA, the CDR3 is TGCGCCAGCAATCCAGTCTGGGACAGGGAAGACACTGAAGCTTTCTTT.

The chain carries TRBV5-4 and TRBJ2-1; D is unclear. The CDR3 contains 14 residues. Germline CDR1 reads SGHNT; CDR2 reads YYREEE (reference sequence). With 0 bases removed from V and 10 bases from J, the gap between germline ends came to 14 bases. This chain's CDR3 is CASSLVVAADEQFF. CDR3 DNA: TGTGCCAGCAGCTTGGTTGTAGCCGCCGACGAGCAGTTCTTC.

As DNA, the CDR3 is TGTGCCAGCAGGTGGACACAGGTCACTGAAGCTTTCTTT. Residues: CASRWTQVTEAFF. The chain recombines TRBV11-2 with TRBJ1-1, with a weak D call TRBD1 (5 bases). Germline V lookup: CDR1 SGHAT, CDR2 FQNNGV. The CDR3 is made up of 13 amino acids. V lost 6 bases, J lost 4 bases, and 12 bases lay in between.

V gene TRBV7-2 combines with J gene TRBJ2-5; 7 positions agree with TRBD2. Per the germline V gene, CDR1 is SGHTA and CDR2 is FQGNSA. The CDR3 spans 14 residues. V gave up 5 bases and J gave up 1 base; unmatched junction bases: 4. CDR3 sequence: CASSPASGQETQYF. CDR3 DNA: TGTGCCAGCAGCCCCGCTAGCGGCCAAGAGACCCAGTACTTC.

CDR3 region: CASSTGPTEAFF. CDR3 bases: TGTGCCAGCAGTACAGGCCCCACTGAAGCTTTCTTT. The V call is TRBV28, the J call TRBJ1-1; D might be TRBD1 (5 bases). The CDR3 sequence is 12 residues long. Looked up from germline, CDR1 is MDHEN and CDR2 is SYDVKM. Between the trimmed V and J ends, which lost 5 bases and 4 bases, there was a span of 8 bases. Full variable domain (missing parts from reference TRBV28 and TRBJ1-1): DVKVTQSSRYLVKRTGEKVFLECVQDMDHENMFWYRQDPGLGLRLIYFSYDVKMKEKGDIPEGYSVSREKKERFSLILESASTNQTSMYLCASSTGPTEAFFGQGTRLTVV.

The V gene is TRBV7-8, the J gene TRBJ1-1; 9 bases are a match to TRBD1. The J segment lost 11 bases and the V segment lost 1 base, leaving 11 bases of the junction unmatched. The CDR3 totals 15 residues. Per germline, CDR1 SGHVS and CDR2 FQNEAQ. CDR3 coding DNA: TGTGCCAGCAGCTTAGTAGGACAGGGGCAACAGTGGGCTTTCTTT. It codes for CASSLVGQGQQWAFF.

The genes are TRBV25-1 and TRBJ2-1; perhaps TRBD2 as D (5 bases). From germline, CDR1 is MGHDK and CDR2 SYGVNS. V lost 1 base, J lost 9 bases, and 13 bases lay in between. The CDR3 length is 14 residues. CDR3: CASSEWIPSGEQFF. CDR3 coding DNA: TGTGCCAGCAGTGAATGGATCCCCAGCGGTGAGCAGTTCTTC.

This clone was seen a few times. This chain connects TRBV19 to TRBJ2-7; 10 positions agree with TRBD2. Germline assignment: CDR1 LNHDA and CDR2 SQIVND (reference sequence). V lost 5 bases and J lost 3; bases outside the gene matches: 4. CDR3 size: 14 residues. The DNA for the CDR3 is TGTGCCAGTAGTCGAGCGGGGGGGAACTACGAGCAGTACGTC. This translates into CASSRAGGNYEQYV.

This chain links TRBV18 with TRBJ1-4; 8 positions match TRBD1. V lost 4 bases, J lost 5 bases, and 6 bases stayed unmatched. The CDR3 covers 15 residues. Germline CDR1 KGHSH, CDR2 LQKENI. The CDR3 is CASSLPTGENEKLFF. CDR3 in DNA: TGTGCCAGCTCACTCCCGACAGGGGAGAATGAAAAACTGTTTTTT.

CDR3 sequence reads: CASHGGLNEKLFF. DNA for the CDR3: TGTGCCAGCCATGGGGGCCTTAATGAAAAACTGTTTTTT. V usage is TRBV6-6 and J usage is TRBJ1-4, with a possible D match to TRBD1 (6 bases). V dropped 8 bases and J dropped 4 bases, with 11 bases sitting between them. The CDR3 sequence is 13 residues long. CDR1 is MNHNY and CDR2 is SVGAGI in the germline V gene (reference sequence).

The J gene is TRBJ1-1, the V gene TRBV7-9; no clear D gene. Trimming took 5 bases from V and 2 from J, leaving 15 bases between them. The CDR3 sequence is 15 residues long. CDR1 is SEHNR, CDR2 FQNEAQ, per germline (reference sequence). Here the CDR3 reads CASSPTLDGNTEAFF. The CDR3 region has the DNA TGTGCCAGCAGCCCCACCCTAGACGGCAACACTGAAGCTTTCTTT.